This paragraph reports one TCR beta chain. Its antigen is as yet unknown. This entry comes from a study of vaccination and CD4 T cells after COVID-19. About the research overall: Researchers treated cells with overlapping spike peptides taken from SARS-CoV-2, HCoV-NL63, HCoV-OC43 and HCoV-229E.

Notes on the study in general: No early post-infection timepoints were studied, and convalescent patients studied were relatively few.

The sample's treatment: roughly 11-day PBMC culture with coronavirus spike peptide pools or control peptides (ViraFEST assay). Antigen-specific T cell expansion with peptide pools preceded TCR sequencing in the ViraFEST approach. Once obtained from cultured CD4+ T cells, the DNA was sequenced using the Oncomine TCR Beta short-read assay. TCRdb used MiXCR to reprocess the PCR reads, holding one entry per CDR3 protein. The sample carries some 3,900 distinct CDR3 sequences, more than 13% recorded once. The sequenced sample was CD4+ T cells from blood, cultured in vitro. The clonotype comes from a human donor who had recovered from COVID-19.

The CDR3 sequence is CASSLGPNGEKLFF. The CDR3 nucleotides read TGTGCCAGCAGCTTAGGACCGAACGGGGAAAAACTGTTTTTT. This chain joins TRBV7-6 and TRBJ1-4, with D unclear. Germline V gene sequence: CDR1 SGHVS, CDR2 FNYEAQ. Trimming stripped 1 base from V and 8 bases from J, with 11 bases between. The CDR3 length is 14 residues.